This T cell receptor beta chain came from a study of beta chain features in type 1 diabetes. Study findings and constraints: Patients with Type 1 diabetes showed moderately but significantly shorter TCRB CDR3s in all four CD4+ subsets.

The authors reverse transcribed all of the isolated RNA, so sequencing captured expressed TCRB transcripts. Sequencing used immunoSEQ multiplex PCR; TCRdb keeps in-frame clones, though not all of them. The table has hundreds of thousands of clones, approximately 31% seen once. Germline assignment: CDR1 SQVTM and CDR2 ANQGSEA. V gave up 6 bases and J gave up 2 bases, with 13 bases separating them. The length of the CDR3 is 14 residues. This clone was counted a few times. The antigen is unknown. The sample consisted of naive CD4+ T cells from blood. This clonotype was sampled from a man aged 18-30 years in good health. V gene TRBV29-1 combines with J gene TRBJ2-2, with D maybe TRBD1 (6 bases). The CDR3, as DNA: TGCAGCGTAAGGACAGACTTCAACACCGGGGAGCTGTTTTTT. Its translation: CSVRTDFNTGELFF.